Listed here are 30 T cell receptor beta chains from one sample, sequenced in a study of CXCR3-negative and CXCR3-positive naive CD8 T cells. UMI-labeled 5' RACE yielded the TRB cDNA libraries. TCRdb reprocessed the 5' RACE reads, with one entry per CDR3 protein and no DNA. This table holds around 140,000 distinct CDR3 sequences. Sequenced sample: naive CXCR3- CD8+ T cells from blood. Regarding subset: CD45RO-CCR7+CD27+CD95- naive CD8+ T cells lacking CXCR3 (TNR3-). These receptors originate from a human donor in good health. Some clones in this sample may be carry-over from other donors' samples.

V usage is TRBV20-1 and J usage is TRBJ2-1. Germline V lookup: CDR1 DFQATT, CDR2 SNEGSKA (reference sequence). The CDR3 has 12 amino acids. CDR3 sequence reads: CSANSLRNEQFF.

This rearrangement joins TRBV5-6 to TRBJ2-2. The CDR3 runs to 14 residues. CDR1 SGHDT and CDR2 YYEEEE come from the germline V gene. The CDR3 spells CASSLEVNTGELFF.

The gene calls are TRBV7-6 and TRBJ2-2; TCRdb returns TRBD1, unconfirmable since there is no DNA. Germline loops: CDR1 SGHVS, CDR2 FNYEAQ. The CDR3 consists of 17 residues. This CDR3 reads CASSLVGSGAGTGELFF.

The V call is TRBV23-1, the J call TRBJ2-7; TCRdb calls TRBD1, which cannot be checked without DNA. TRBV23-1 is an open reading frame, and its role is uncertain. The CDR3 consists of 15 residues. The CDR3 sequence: CASSQSSTRAYEQYF.

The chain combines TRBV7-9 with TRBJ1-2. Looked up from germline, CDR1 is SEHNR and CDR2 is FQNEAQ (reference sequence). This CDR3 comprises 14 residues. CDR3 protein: CASDGGLLNYGYTF.

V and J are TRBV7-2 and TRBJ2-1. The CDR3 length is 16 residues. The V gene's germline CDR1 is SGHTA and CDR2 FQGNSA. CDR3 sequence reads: CASSLVASFSYNEQFF.

The chain's CDR3 is CASSEHGLGELFF. The chain combines TRBV25-1 with TRBJ2-2. Per germline, CDR1 MGHDK and CDR2 SYGVNS. The CDR3 consists of 13 residues.

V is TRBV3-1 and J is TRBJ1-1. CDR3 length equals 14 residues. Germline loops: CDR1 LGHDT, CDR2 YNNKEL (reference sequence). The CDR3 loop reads CASSQEILNTEAFF.

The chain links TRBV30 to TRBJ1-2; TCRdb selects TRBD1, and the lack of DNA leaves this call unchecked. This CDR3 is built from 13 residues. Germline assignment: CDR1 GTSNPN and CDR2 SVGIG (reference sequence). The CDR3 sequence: CAWSPLYGDGYTF.

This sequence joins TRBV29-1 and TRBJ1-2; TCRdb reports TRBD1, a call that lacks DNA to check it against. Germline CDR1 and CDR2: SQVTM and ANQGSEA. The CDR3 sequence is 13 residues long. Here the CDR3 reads CSAGTDFNYGYTF.

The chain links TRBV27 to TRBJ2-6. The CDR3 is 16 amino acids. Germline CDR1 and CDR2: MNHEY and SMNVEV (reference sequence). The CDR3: CASSSSDGSGANVLTF.

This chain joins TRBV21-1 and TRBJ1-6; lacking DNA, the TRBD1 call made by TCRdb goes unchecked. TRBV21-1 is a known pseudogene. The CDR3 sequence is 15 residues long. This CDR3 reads CASSKGGGRGSPLHF.

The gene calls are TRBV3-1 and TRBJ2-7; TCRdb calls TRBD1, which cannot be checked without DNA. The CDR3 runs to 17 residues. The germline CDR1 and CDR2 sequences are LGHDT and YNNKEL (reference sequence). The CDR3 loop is CASSQEPLDLSPYEQYF.

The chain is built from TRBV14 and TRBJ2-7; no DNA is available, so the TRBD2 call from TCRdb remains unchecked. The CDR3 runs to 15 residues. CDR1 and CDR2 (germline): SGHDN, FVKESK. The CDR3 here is CASSQEAGSTYEQYF.

The CDR3 region is CASSPRGSGSHPTGEQFF. The rearrangement joins TRBV28 to TRBJ2-1; no DNA is available, so the TRBD2 call from TCRdb remains unchecked. The CDR3 totals 18 residues. Germline V lookup: CDR1 MDHEN, CDR2 SYDVKM. The whole variable domain, filled in from reference TRBV28 and TRBJ2-1, reads DVKVTQSSRYLVKRTGEKVFLECVQDMDHENMFWYRQDPGLGLRLIYFSYDVKMKEKGDIPEGYSVSREKKERFSLILESASTNQTSMYLCASSPRGSGSHPTGEQFFGPGTRLTVL.

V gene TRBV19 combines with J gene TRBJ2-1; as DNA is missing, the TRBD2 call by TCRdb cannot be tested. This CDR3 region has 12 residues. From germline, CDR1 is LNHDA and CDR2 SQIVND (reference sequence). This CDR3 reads CASSRTYNEQFF.

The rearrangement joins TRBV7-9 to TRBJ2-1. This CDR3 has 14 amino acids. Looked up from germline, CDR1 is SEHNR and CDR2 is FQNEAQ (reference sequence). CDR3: CASSSEPFYNEQFF.

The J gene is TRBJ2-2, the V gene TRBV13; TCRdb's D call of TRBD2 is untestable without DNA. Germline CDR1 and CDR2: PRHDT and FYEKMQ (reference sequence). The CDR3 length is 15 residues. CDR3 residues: CASTTLAGGKGELFF.

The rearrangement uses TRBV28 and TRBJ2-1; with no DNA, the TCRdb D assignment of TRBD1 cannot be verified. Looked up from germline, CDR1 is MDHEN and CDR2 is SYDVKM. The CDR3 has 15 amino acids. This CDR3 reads CASTGAPNSYNEQFF. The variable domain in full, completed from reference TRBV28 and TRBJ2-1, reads DVKVTQSSRYLVKRTGEKVFLECVQDMDHENMFWYRQDPGLGLRLIYFSYDVKMKEKGDIPEGYSVSREKKERFSLILESASTNQTSMYLCASTGAPNSYNEQFFGPGTRLTVL.

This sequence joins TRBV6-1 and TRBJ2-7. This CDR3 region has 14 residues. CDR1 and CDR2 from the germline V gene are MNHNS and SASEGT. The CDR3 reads CASRPTVLSYEQYF.

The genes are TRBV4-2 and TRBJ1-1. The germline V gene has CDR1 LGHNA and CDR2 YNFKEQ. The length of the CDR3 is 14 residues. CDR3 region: CASSQDTGNTEAFF.

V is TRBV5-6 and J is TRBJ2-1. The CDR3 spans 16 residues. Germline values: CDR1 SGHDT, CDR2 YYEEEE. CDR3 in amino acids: CASSLAFVESYNEQFF.

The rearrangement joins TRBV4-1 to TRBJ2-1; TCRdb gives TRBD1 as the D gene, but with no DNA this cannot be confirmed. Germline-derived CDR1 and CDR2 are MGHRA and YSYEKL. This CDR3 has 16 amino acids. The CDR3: CASSQETRGPYNEQFF.

The CDR3 loop is CASSISSMGGYTF. The V gene is TRBV19, the J gene TRBJ1-2. The germline CDR1 and CDR2 sequences are LNHDA and SQIVND (reference sequence). This CDR3 spans 13 amino acids.

The CDR3 reads CASAQQGVSYEQYF. The chain combines TRBV4-1 with TRBJ2-7. In germline, CDR1 is MGHRA, CDR2 YSYEKL. The CDR3 has 14 amino acids.

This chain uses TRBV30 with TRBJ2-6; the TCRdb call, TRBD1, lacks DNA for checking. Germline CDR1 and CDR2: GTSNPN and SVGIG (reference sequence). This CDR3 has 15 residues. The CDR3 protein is CAWSLDRAGANVLTF.

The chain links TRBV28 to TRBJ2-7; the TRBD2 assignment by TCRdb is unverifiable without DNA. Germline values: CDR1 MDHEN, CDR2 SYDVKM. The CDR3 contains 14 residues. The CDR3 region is CASSYLGLEVVQYF.

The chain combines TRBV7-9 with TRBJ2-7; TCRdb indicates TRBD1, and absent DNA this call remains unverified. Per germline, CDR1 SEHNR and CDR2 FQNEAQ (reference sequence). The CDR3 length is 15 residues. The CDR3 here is CASSPPTESSYEQYF.

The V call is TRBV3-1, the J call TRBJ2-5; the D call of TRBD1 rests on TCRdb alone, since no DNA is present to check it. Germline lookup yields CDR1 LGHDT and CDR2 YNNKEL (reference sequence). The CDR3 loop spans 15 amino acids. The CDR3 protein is CASSQEPPYEETQYF.

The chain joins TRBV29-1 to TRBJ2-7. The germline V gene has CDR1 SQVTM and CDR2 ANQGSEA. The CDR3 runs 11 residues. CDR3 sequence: CSVKSEYEQYF.